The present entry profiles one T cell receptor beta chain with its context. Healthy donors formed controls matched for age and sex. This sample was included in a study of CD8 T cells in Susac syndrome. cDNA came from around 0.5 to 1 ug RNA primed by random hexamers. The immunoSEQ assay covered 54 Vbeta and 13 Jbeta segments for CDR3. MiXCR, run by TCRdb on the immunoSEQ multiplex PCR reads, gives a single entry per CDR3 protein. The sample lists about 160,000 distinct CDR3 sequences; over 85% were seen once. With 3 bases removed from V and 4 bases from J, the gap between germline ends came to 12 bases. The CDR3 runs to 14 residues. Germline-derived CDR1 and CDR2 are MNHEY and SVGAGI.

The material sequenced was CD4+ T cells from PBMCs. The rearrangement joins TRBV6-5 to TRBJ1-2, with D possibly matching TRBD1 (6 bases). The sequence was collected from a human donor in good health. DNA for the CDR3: TGTGCCAGCAGTTATGCGACCAGGGGCTATGGCTACACCTTC. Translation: CASSYATRGYGYTF.